This T cell receptor beta chain appears in the sequencing data of a study of neurological immune-mediated disorders. Germline V lookup: CDR1 DFQATT, CDR2 SNEGSKA (reference sequence). This CDR3 contains 11 residues. V was pared by 7 bases and J by 2 bases, with 8 bases between. This clonotype was recorded many times. TCRdb itself ran the 5' RACE reads through MiXCR, one entry per CDR3 protein. The sample consists of approximately 23,000 distinct CDR3 sequences, approximately 13% of them appearing once. Time point given: technical triplicate 1. The sequence was obtained from a female donor with HTLV-1-associated myelopathy (HAM/TSP). V gene TRBV20-1 combines with J gene TRBJ1-1; D gene unclear. The sample comprised CD4+ T cells from blood. CDR3 sequence (DNA): TGCAGTGTAGAGGCCAACACTGAAGCTTTCTTT. This encodes CSVEANTEAFF.